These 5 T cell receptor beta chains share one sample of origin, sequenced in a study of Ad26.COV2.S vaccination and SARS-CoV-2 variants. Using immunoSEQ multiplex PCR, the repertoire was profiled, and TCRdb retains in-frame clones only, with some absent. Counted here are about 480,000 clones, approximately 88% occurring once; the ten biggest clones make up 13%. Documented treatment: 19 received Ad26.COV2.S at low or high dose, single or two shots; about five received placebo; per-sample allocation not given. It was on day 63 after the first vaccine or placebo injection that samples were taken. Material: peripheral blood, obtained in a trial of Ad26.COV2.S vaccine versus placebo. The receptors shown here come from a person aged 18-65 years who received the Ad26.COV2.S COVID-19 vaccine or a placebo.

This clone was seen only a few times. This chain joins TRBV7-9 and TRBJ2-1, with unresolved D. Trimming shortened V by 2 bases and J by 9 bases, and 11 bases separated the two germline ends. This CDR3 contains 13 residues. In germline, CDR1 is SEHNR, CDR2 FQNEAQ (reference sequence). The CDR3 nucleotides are TGTGCCAGCAGCTTATTTTCGGTAATTGAGCAGTTCTTC. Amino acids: CASSLFSVIEQFF.

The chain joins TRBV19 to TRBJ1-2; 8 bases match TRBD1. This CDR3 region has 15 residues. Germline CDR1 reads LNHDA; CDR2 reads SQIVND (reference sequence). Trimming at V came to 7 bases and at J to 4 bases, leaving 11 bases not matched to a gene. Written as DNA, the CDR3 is TGTGCCAGTATCCCAACAGGGGGACAGCTCTATGGCTACACCTTC. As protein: CASIPTGGQLYGYTF.

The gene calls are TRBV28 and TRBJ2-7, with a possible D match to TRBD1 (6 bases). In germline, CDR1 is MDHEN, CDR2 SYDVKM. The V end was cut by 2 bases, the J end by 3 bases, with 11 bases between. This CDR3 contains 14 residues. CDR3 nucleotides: TGTGCCAGCAGTTTAAGGACAGTTGTCTACGAGCAGTACTTC. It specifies CASSLRTVVYEQYF.

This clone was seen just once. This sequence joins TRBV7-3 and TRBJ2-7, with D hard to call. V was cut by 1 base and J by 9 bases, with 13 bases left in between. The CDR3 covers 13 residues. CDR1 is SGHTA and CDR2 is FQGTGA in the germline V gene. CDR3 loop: CASSLNLHTRQYF. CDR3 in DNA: TGTGCCAGCAGCTTAAACCTCCATACGAGGCAGTACTTC.

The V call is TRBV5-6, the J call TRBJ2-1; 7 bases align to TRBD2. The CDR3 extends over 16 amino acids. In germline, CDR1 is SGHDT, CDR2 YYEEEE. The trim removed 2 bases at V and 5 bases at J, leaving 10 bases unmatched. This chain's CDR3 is CASSFPGGPPNNEQFF. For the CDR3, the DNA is TGTGCCAGCAGCTTCCCGGGAGGCCCACCTAACAATGAGCAGTTCTTC.